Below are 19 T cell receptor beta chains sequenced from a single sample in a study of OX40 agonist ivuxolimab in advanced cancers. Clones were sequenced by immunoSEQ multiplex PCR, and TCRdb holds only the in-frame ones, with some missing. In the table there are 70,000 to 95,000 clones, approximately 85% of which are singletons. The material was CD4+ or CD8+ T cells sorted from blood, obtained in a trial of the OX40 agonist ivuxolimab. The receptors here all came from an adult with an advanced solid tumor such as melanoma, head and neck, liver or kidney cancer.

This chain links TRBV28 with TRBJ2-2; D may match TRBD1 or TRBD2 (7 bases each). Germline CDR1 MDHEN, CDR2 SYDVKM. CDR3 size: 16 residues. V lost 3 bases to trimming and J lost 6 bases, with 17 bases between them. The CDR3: CASSLGQRGWAGELFF. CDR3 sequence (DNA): TGTGCCAGCAGTTTGGGACAGCGGGGTTGGGCCGGGGAGCTGTTTTTT.

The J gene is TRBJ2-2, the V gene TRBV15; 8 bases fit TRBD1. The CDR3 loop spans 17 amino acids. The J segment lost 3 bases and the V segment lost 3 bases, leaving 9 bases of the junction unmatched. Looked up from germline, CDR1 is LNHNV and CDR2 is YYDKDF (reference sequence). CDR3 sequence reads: CATSRSPPDRDTGELFF. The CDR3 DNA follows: TGTGCCACCAGCAGGAGTCCTCCGGACAGGGACACCGGGGAGCTGTTTTTT.

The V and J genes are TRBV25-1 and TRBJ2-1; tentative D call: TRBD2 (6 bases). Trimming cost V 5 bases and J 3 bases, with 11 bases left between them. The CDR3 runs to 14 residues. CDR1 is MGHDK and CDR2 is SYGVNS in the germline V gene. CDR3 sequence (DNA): TGTGCCAGCAGTCTTAGCGGAGACTACAATGAGCAGTTCTTC. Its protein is CASSLSGDYNEQFF.

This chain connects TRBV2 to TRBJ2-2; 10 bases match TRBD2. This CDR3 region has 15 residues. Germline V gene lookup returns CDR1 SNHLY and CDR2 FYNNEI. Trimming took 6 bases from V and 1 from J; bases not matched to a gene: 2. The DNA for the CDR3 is TGTGCCAGCAGCGCTAGCGGGAGGAACACCGGGGAGCTGTTTTTT. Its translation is CASSASGRNTGELFF.

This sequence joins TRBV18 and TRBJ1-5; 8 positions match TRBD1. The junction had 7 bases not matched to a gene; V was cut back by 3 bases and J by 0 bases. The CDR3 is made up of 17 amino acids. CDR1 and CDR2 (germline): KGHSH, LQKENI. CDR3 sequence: CASSPYRTGNSNQPQHF. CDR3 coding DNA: TGTGCCAGCTCACCCTACCGGACAGGGAATAGCAATCAGCCCCAGCATTTT.

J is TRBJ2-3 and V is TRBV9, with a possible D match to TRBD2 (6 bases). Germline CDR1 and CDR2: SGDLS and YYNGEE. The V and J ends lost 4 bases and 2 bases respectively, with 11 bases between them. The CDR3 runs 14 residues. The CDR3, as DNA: TGTGCCAGCAGCTCCAGGGACTTCACAGATACGCAGTATTTT. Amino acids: CASSSRDFTDTQYF.

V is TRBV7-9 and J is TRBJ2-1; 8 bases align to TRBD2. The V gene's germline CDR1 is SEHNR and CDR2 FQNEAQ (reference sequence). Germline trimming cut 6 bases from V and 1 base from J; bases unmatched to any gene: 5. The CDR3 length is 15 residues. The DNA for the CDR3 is TGTGCCAGCAGGGTCGGGAGGGGGTCCTACAATGAGCAGTTCTTC. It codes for CASRVGRGSYNEQFF.

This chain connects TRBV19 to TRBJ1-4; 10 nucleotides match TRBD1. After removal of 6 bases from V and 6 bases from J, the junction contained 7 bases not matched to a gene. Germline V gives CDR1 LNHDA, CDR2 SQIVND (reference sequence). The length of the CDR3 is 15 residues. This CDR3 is CASSRRGTGDEKLFF. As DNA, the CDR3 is TGTGCCAGTAGCCGAAGGGGGACAGGGGATGAAAAACTGTTTTTT.

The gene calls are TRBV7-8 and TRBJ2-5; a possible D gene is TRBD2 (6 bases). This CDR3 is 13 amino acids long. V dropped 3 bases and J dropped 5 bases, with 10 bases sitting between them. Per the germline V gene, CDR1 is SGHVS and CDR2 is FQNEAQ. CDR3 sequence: CASSLRGSETQYF. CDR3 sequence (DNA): TGTGCCAGCAGCTTGCGGGGTTCTGAGACCCAGTACTTC.

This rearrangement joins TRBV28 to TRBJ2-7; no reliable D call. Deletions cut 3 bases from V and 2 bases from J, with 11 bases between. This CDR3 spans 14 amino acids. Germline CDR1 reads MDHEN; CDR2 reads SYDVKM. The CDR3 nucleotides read TGTGCCAGCAGTTTCCTGGGATATACCTACGAGCAGTACTTC. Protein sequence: CASSFLGYTYEQYF.

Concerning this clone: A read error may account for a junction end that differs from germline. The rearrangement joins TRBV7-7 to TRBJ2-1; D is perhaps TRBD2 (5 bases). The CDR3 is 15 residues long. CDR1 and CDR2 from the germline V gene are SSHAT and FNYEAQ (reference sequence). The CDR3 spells CASSTDPDEGSEQFF. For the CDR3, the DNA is TGTGCTAGCAGCACGGACCCGGACGAGGGTAGTGAGCAGTTCTTC.

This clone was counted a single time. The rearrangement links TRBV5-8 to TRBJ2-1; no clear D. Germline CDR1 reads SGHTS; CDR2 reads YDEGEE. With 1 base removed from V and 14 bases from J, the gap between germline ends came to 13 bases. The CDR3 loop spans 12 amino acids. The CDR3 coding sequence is TGTGCCAGCAGCTTGTGGGAAATTTTTAAGTTCTTC. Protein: CASSLWEIFKFF.

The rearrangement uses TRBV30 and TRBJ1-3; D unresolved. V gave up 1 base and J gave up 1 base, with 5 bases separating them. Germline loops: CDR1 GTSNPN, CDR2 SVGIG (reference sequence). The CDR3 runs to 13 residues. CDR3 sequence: CAWSAISGNTIYF. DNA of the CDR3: TGTGCCTGGAGTGCCATATCTGGAAACACCATATATTTT. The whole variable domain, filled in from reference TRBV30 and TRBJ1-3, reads SQTIHQWPATLVQPVGSPLSLECTVEGTSNPNLYWYRQAAGRGLQLLFYSVGIGQISSEVPQNLSASRPQDRQFILSSKKLLLSDSGFYLCAWSAISGNTIYFGEGSWLTVV.

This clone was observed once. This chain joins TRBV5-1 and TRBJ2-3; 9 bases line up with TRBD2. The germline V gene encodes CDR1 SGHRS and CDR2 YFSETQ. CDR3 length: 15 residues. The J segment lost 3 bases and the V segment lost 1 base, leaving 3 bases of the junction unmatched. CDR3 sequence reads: CASSLHSGSTDTQYF. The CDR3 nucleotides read TGCGCCAGCAGCTTGCATAGCGGGAGTACAGATACGCAGTATTTT.

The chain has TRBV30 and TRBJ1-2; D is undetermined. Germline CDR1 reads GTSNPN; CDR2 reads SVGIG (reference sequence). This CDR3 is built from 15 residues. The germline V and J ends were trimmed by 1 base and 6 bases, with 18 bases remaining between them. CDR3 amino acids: CAWSGSYSQENGYTF. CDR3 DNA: TGTGCCTGGAGTGGAAGCTACTCCCAGGAGAATGGCTACACCTTC.

CDR3 loop: CASRNRGAQYF. The CDR3 DNA reads as TGTGCCAGTAGAAATAGGGGGGCCCAGTACTTC. The chain employs TRBV19 and TRBJ2-5; D could derive from TRBD1 or TRBD2 (6 bases each). This CDR3 contains 11 residues. The V gene lost 6 bases and the J gene lost 9 bases, with 11 bases spanning the gap. The germline CDR1 and CDR2 sequences are LNHDA and SQIVND (reference sequence).

The DNA of the CDR3 is TGTGCCAGCAGCTTAGCGGGGCCCGGGGAGCTGTTTTTT. Its protein is CASSLAGPGELFF. This chain links TRBV7-9 with TRBJ2-2; possible D gene TRBD1, 5 bases. Trimming left V 0 bases short and J 6 bases short, with 5 bases between. The CDR3 is 13 residues long. Per the germline V gene, CDR1 is SEHNR and CDR2 is FQNEAQ (reference sequence).

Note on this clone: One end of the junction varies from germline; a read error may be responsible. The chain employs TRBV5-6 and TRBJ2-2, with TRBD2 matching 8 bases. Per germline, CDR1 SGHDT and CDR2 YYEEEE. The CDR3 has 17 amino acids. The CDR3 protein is CASGFGLAGTNTGELFF. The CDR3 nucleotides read TGTGCCAGCGGCTTCGGTTTAGCGGGAACGAACACCGGGGAGCTGTTTTTT.

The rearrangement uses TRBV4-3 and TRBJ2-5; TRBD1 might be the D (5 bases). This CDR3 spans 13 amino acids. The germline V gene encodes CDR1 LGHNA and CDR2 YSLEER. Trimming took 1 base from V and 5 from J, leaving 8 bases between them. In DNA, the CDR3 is TGCGCCAGCAGCCAAGTCGCAGGGGAGACCCAGTACTTC. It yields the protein CASSQVAGETQYF.